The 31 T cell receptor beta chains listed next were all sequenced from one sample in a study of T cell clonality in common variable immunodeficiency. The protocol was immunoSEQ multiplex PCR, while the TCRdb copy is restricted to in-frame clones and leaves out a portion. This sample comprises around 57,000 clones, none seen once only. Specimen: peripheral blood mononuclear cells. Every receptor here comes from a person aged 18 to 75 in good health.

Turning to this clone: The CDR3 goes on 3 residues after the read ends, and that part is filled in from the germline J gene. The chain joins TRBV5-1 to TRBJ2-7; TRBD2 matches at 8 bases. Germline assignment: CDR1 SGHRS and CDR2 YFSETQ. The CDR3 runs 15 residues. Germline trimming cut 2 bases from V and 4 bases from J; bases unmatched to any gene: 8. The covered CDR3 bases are TGCGCCAGCAGCTTTACTGGGACTAGTGTTTACGAG. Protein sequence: CASSFTGTSVYE. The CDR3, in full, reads CASSFTGTSVYEQYF.

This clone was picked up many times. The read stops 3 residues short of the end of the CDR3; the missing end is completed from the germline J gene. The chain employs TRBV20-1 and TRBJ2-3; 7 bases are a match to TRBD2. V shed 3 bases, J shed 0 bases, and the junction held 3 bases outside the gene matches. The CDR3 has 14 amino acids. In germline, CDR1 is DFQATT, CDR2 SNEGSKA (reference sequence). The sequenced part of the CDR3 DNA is TGCAGTGCTAGTTGGGACTATAGCACAGATACG. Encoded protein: CSASWDYSTDT. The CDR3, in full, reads CSASWDYSTDTQYF.

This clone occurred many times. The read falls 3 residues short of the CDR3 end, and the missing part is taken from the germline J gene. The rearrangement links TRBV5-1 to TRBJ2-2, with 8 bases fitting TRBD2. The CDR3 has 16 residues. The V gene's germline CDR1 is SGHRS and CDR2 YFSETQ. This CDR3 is CASTPSGRSGANVLFF. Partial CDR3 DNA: TGCGCCAGCACGCCTAGCGGGCGCTCTGGGGCCAACGTG.

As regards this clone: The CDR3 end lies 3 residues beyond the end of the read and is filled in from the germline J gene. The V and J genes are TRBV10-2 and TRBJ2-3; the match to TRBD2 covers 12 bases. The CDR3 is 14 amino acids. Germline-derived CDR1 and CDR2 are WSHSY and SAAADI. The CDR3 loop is CASRLAGGQEAQYF. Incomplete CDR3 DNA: TGCGCCAGCAGACTAGCGGGAGGCCAAGAGGCG.

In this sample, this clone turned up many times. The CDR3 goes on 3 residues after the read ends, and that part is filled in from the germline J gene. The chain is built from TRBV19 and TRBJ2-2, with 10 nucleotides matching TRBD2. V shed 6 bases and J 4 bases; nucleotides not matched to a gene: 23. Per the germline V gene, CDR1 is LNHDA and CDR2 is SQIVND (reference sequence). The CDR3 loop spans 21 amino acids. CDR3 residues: CASRVEGFEREGRGSTGELFF. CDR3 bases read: TGTGCCAGTAGAGTCGAAGGGTTTGAGCGGGAGGGCCGGGGGAGCACCGGGGAG.

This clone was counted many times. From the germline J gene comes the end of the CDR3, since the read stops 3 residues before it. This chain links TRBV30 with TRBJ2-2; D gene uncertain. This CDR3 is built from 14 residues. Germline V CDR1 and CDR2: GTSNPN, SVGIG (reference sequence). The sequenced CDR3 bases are TGTGCCTCAACCAGCGCAGACCTTAATGAAAAG. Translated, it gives CASTSADLNEK. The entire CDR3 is CASTSADLNEKLFF.

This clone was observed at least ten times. CDR3 bases read: TGTGCCAGCAGTGAAGGGACAGCCCTTAACTATGGC. Protein sequence: CASSEGTALNYG. The complete CDR3 protein is CASSEGTALNYGYTF. The chain recombines TRBV6-1 with TRBJ1-2, with D possibly being TRBD1 (6 bases). The read gets to within 3 residues of the CDR3 end, and the germline J gene fills in the rest. V was shortened by 1 base and J by 1 base, with 10 bases between the two germline ends. The germline CDR1 and CDR2 sequences are MNHNS and SASEGT. The CDR3 sequence is 15 residues long.

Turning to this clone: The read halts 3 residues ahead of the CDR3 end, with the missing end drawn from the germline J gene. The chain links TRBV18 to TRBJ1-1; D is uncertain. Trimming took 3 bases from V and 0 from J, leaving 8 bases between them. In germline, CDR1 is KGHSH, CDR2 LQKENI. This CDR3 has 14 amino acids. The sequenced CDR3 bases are TGTGCCAGCTCACCGCAGGAGGTGAACACTGAA. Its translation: CASSPQEVNTE. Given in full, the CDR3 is CASSPQEVNTEAFF.

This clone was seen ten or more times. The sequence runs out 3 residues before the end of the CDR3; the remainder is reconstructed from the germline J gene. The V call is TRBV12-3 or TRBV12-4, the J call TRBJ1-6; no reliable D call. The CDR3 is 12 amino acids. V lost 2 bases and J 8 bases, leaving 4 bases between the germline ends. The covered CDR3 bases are TGTGCCAGCAGTTTAAGGGATTCACCC. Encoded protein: CASSLRDSP. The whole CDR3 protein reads CASSLRDSPLHF.

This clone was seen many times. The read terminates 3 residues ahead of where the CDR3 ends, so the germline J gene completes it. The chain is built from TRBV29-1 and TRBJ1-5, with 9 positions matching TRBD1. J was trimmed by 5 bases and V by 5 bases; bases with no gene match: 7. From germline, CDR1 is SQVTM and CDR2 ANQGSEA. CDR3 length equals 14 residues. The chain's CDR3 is CSVSGQGADQPQHF. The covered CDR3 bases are TGCAGCGTTTCGGGACAGGGTGCGGATCAGCCC.

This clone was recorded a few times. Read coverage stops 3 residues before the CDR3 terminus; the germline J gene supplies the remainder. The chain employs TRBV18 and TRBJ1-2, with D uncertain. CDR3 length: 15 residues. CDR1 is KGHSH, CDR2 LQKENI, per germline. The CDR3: CASSPLASGRYDYTF. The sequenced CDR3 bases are TGTGCCAGCTCACCCCTAGCTAGCGGGCGGTACGAC.

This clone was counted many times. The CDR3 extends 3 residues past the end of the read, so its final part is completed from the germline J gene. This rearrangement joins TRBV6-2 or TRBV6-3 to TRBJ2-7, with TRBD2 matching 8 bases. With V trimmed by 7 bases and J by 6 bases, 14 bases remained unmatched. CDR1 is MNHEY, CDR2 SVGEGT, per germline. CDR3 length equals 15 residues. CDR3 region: CASTLPGTRLSEQYF. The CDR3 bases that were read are TGTGCCAGCACCCTCCCCGGGACTAGACTCTCCGAG.

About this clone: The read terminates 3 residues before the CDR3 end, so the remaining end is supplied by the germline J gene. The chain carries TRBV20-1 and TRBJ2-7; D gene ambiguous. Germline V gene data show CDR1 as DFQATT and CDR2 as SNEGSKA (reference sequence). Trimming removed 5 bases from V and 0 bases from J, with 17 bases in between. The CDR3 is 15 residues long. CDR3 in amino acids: CSASRGLSASYEQYF. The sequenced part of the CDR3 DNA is TGCAGTGCTTCCCGCGGTCTGAGCGCCTCCTACGAG.

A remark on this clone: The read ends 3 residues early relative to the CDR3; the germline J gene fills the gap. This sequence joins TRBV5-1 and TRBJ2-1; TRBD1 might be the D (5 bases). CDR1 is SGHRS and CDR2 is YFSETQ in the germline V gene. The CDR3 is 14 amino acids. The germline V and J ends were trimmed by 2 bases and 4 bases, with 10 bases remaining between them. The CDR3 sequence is CASSFQGQYNEQFF. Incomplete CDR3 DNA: TGCGCCAGCAGCTTTCAGGGTCAGTACAATGAG.

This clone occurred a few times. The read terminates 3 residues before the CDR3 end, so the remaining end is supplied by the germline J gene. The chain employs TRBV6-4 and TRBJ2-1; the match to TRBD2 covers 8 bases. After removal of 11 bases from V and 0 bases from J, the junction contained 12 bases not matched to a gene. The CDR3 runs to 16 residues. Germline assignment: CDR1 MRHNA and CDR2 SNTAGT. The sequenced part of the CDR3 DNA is TGTGCCCGCATGTATTTAGCGGGGTGCTCCTACAATGAG. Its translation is CARMYLAGCSYNE. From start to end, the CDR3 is CARMYLAGCSYNEQFF.

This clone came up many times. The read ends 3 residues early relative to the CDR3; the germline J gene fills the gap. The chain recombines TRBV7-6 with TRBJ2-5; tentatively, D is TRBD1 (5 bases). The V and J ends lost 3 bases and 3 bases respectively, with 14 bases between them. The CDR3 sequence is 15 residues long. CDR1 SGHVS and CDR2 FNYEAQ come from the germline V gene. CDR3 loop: CASSFWGSQEETQYF. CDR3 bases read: TGTGCCAGCAGCTTTTGGGGCTCGCAGGAAGAGACC. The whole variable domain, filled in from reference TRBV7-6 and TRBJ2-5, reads GAGVSQSPRYKVTKRGQDVALRCDPISGHVSLYWYRQALGQGPEFLTYFNYEAQQDKSGLPNDRFSAERPEGSISTLTIQRTEQRDSAMYRCASSFWGSQEETQYFGPGTRLLVL.

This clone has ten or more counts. Partial CDR3 DNA: TGTGCCGGACAGGGTACCAACACCGGGGAG. This translates into CAGQGTNTGE. The CDR3, in full, reads CAGQGTNTGELFF. The J gene is TRBJ2-2, the V gene TRBV30; 8 nucleotides agree with TRBD1. Sequencing ends 3 residues short of the CDR3 end; the germline J gene provides the rest. V shed 8 bases and J 2 bases; nucleotides not matched to a gene: 4. CDR1 and CDR2 (germline): GTSNPN, SVGIG (reference sequence). The CDR3 spans 13 residues.

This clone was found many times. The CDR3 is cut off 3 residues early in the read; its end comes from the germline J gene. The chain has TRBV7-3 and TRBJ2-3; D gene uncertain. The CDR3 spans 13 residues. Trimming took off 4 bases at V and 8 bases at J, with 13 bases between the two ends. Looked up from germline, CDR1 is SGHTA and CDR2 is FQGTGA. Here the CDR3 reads CASSSESLPTQYF. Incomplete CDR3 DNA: TGTGCCAGCAGCTCCGAATCACTACCTACG.

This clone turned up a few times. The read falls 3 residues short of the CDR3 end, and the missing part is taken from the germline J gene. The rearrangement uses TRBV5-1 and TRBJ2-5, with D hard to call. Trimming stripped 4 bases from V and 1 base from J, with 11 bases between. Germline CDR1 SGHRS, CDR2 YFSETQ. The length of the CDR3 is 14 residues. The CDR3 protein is CASSPTPIQETQYF. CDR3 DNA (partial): TGCGCCAGCAGCCCGACACCTATCCAAGAGACC.

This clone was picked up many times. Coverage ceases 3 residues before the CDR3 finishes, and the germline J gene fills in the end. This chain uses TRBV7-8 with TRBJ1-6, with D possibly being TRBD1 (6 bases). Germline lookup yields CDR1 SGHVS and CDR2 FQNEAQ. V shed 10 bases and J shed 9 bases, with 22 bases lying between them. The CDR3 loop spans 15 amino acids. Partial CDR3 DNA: TGTGCCACCAGTTTAGGGGCAAGGGGGGGTTCACCC. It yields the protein CATSLGARGGSP. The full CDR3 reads CATSLGARGGSPLHF.

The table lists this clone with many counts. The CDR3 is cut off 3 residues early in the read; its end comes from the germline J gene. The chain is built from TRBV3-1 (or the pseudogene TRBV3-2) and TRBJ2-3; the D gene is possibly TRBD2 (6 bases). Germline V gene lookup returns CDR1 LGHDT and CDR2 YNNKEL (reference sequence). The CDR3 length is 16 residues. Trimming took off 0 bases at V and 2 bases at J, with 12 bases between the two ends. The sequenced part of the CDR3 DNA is TGTGCCAGCAGCCAAGAAGGGCGGGATCTCACAGATACG. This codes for CASSQEGRDLTDT. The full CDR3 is CASSQEGRDLTDTQYF.

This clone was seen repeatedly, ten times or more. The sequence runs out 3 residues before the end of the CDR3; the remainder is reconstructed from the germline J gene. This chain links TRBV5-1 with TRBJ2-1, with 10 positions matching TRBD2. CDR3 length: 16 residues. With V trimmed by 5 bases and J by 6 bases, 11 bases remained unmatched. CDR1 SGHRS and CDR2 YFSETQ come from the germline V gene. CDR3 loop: CASRSVGLAGVNEQFF. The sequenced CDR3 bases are TGCGCCAGCAGATCGGTCGGGCTAGCGGGAGTCAATGAG.

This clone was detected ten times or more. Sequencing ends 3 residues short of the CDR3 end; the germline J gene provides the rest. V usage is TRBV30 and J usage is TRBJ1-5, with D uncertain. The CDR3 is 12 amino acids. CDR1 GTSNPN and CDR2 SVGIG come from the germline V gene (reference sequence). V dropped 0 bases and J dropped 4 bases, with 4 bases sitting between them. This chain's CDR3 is CAWSVSNQPQHF. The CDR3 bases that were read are TGTGCCTGGAGTGTTTCTAATCAGCCC. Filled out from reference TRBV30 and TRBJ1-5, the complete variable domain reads SQTIHQWPATLVQPVGSPLSLECTVEGTSNPNLYWYRQAAGRGLQLLFYSVGIGQISSEVPQNLSASRPQDRQFILSSKKLLLSDSGFYLCAWSVSNQPQHFGDGTRLSIL.

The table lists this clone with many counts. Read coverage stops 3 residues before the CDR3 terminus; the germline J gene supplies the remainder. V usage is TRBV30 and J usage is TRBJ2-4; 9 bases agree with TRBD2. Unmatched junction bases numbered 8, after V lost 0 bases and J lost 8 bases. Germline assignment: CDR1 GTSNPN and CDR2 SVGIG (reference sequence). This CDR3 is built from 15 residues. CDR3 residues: CAWSVLAGVRDIQYF. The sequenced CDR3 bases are TGTGCCTGGAGTGTATTAGCGGGAGTTCGGGACATT.

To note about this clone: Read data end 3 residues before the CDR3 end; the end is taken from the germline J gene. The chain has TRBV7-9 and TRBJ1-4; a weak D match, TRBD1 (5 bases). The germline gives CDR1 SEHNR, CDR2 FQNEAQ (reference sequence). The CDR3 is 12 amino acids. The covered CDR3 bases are TGTGCCAGCAGCTTTCAGGGATTGACA. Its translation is CASSFQGLT. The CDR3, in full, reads CASSFQGLTLFF.

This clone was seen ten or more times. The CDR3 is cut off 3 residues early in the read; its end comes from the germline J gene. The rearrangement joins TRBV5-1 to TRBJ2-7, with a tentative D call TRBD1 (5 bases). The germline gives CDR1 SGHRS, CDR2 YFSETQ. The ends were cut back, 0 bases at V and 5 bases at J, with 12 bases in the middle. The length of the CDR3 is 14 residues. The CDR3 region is CASSLAPGNNEQYF. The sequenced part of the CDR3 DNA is TGCGCCAGCAGCTTGGCTCCAGGGAACAACGAG.

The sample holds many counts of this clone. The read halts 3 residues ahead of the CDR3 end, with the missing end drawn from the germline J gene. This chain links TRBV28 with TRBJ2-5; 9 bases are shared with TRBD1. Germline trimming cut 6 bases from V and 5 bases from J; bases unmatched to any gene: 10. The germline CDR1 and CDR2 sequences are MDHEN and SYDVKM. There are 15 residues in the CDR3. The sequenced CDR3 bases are TGTGCCAGCAGCCCTGCGGGACAGGGTGACGAGACC. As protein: CASSPAGQGDET. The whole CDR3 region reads CASSPAGQGDETQYF.

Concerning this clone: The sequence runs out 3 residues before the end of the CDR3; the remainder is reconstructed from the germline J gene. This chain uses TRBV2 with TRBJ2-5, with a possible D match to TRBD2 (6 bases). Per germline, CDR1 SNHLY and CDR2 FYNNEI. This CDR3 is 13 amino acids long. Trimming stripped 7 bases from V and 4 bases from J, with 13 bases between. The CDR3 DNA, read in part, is TGTGCCAGCAAGGGAGCCGGGGGAGAGACC. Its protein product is CASKGAGGET. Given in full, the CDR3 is CASKGAGGETQYF.

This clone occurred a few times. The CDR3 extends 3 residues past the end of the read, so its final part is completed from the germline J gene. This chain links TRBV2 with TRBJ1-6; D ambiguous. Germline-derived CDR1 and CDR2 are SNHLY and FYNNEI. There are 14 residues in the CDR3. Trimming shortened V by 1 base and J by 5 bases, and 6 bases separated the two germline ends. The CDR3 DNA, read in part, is TGTGCCAGCAGTGAAGGGCAGAATAATTCACCC. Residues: CASSEGQNNSP. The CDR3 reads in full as CASSEGQNNSPLHF. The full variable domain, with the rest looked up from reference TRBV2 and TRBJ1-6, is EPEVTQTPSHQVTQMGQEVILRCVPISNHLYFYWYRQILGQKVEFLVSFYNNEISEKSEIFDDQFSVERPDGSNFTLKIRSTKLEDSAMYFCASSEGQNNSPLHFGNGTRLTVT.

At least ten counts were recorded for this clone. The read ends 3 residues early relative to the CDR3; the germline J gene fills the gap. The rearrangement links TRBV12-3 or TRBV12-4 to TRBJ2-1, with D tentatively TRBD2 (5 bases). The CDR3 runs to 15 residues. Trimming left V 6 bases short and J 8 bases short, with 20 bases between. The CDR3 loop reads CASSQGLFWSHEQFF. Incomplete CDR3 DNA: TGTGCCAGCAGCCAAGGACTTTTTTGGTCGCATGAG.

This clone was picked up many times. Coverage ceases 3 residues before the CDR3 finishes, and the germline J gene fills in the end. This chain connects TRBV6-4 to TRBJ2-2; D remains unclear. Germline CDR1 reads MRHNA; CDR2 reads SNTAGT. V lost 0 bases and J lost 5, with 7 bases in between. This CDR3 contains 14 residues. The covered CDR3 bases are TGTGCCAGCAGTGACTCCCAGGCAACCGGGGAG. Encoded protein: CASSDSQATGE. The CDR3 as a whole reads CASSDSQATGELFF.